The 28 T cell receptor beta chains given below trace back to one sample, sequenced in a study of somatic mutations in cytotoxic T cells in rheumatoid arthritis. Some clones are missing from TCRdb's copy, which holds only in-frame ones; the method was immunoSEQ multiplex PCR. Here the sample spans approximately 10,000 clones, approximately 90% being singletons. What was sequenced was CD8+ T cells sorted from blood. The receptors stem from a woman aged 18-35 years with rheumatoid arthritis.

The chain links TRBV12-5 to TRBJ2-7, with 8 bases that match TRBD2. The CDR3 extends over 14 amino acids. Germline values: CDR1 LGHNT, CDR2 FRNRAP. V gave up 7 bases and J gave up 3 bases; unmatched junction bases: 8. CDR3 in amino acids: CASALSGVGYEQYF. The DNA for the CDR3 is TGTGCTAGTGCCCTTAGCGGGGTTGGCTACGAGCAGTACTTC.

The rearrangement joins TRBV5-1 to TRBJ2-7; 8 positions agree with TRBD2. From germline, CDR1 is SGHRS and CDR2 YFSETQ. V trimming: 3 bases; J trimming: 3 bases; junction bases outside the gene matches: 11. The CDR3 covers 16 residues. CDR3: CASSSSPGLEFYEQYF. CDR3 bases: TGCGCCAGCAGCTCGTCCCCGGGACTAGAATTCTACGAGCAGTACTTC.

The chain is built from TRBV2 and TRBJ2-2; 7 nucleotides line up with TRBD1. This CDR3 comprises 17 residues. CDR1 and CDR2 (germline): SNHLY, FYNNEI. V lost 8 bases, J lost 1 base, and 13 bases stayed unmatched. CDR3 sequence (DNA): TGTGCCAGCCACCATCCTGGGGACAGTGAGAACACCGGGGAGCTGTTTTTT. It translates to CASHHPGDSENTGELFF.

V gene TRBV21-1 combines with J gene TRBJ1-5; the table's D gene call, TRBD1, was not cross checked with the DNA. TRBV21-1 is a known pseudogene. This CDR3 contains 20 residues. The CDR3 sequence is CASSKDYFSPRGVSNQPQHF. CDR3 DNA: TGTGCCAGCAGCAAAGATTATTTCAGTCCCAGGGGGGTTAGCAATCAGCCCCAGCATTTT.

The CDR3 here is CASSFGGNEQFF. CDR3 nucleotides: TGTGCCAGCAGCTTTGGAGGGAATGAGCAGTTCTTC. The V gene is TRBV5-4, the J gene TRBJ2-1; possibly TRBD2 for D (6 bases). V gave up 2 bases and J gave up 7 bases, with 7 bases separating them. This CDR3 has 12 residues. Germline loops: CDR1 SGHNT, CDR2 YYREEE (reference sequence).

The V call is TRBV7-6, the J call TRBJ2-3; tentative D call: TRBD2 (6 bases). The length of the CDR3 is 18 residues. Germline lookup yields CDR1 SGHVS and CDR2 FNYEAQ. V was trimmed by 5 bases and J by 0 bases, leaving 21 bases between them. The CDR3 DNA follows: TGTGCCAGCAGCCCGAACTCGGAGTCGGGAGAGAGCACAGATACGCAGTATTTT. Protein sequence: CASSPNSESGESTDTQYF.

The chain has TRBV27 and TRBJ2-7, with 7 bases that match TRBD1. This CDR3 region has 14 residues. The ends lost 5 bases at V and 4 bases at J; junction bases unmatched: 8. CDR1 MNHEY and CDR2 SMNVEV come from the germline V gene (reference sequence). Here the CDR3 DNA reads TGTGCCAGCAGTCTCCGGGCCAGGGGGTACGAGCAGTACTTC. Protein: CASSLRARGYEQYF.

Only a few counts were recorded for this clone. V and J are TRBV6-5 and TRBJ1-1, with unresolved D. The CDR3 consists of 13 residues. V was pared by 10 bases and J by 3 bases, with 15 bases between. Germline CDR1 and CDR2: MNHEY and SVGAGI. The CDR3 DNA follows: TGTGCCATCCAACTAGGGATAGACACTGAAGCTTTCTTT. It yields the protein CAIQLGIDTEAFF.

This clone was observed once. The rearrangement uses TRBV7-9 and TRBJ1-1, with TRBD1 identical over 7 bases. The germline CDR1 and CDR2 sequences are SEHNR and FQNEAQ (reference sequence). The trim removed 5 bases at V and 0 bases at J, leaving 3 bases unmatched. The CDR3 sequence is 14 residues long. As DNA, the CDR3 is TGTGCCAGCAGCCGGGGACAGATGAACACTGAAGCTTTCTTT. Translated, it gives CASSRGQMNTEAFF.

This sequence joins TRBV30 and TRBJ2-3; D is possibly TRBD2 (6 bases). V dropped 0 bases and J dropped 4 bases, with 14 bases sitting between them. CDR1 is GTSNPN, CDR2 SVGIG, per germline (reference sequence). The CDR3 length is 15 residues. Here the CDR3 reads CAWSVGQGGADTQYF. As DNA, the CDR3 is TGTGCCTGGAGTGTAGGTCAGGGAGGCGCAGATACGCAGTATTTT.

The rearrangement joins TRBV27 to TRBJ2-7; 8 bases are shared with TRBD2. Per the germline V gene, CDR1 is MNHEY and CDR2 is SMNVEV (reference sequence). The trim removed 4 bases at V and 7 bases at J, leaving 9 bases unmatched. The CDR3 length is 14 residues. This chain's CDR3 is CASSSTSAPEEQYF. Here the CDR3 DNA reads TGTGCCAGCAGTTCGACTAGCGCCCCGGAAGAGCAGTACTTC.

The chain couples TRBV30 to TRBJ1-1; D gene unclear. Germline loops: CDR1 GTSNPN, CDR2 SVGIG (reference sequence). The CDR3 contains 13 residues. Trimming shortened V by 0 bases and J by 1 base, and 6 bases separated the two germline ends. Here the CDR3 DNA reads TGTGCCTGGAGTGTACTTCAGAACACTGAAGCTTTCTTT. Amino acids: CAWSVLQNTEAFF.

This chain links TRBV19 with TRBJ2-3; 11 positions agree with TRBD2. Germline-derived CDR1 and CDR2 are LNHDA and SQIVND (reference sequence). This CDR3 contains 21 residues. V lost 5 bases to trimming and J lost 0 bases; unmatched junction nucleotides: 19. For the CDR3, the DNA is TGTGCCAGTAGTCCACGACAGCTGACTAGCGGGAAGGAGCCTAGCACAGATACGCAGTATTTT. Residues: CASSPRQLTSGKEPSTDTQYF.

The V call is TRBV4-1, the J call TRBJ2-1; 7 bases align to TRBD2. The V segment lost 1 base and the J segment 2 bases; nucleotides outside the gene matches: 5. Germline loops: CDR1 MGHRA, CDR2 YSYEKL. This CDR3 region has 16 residues. For the CDR3, the DNA is TGCGCCAGCAGCCAAGTCCCGGGACTACCCTACAATGAGCAGTTCTTC. Amino acid sequence: CASSQVPGLPYNEQFF.

The J gene is TRBJ2-3, the V gene TRBV9; maybe TRBD2 (5 bases). This CDR3 spans 16 amino acids. Germline values: CDR1 SGDLS, CDR2 YYNGEE. Trimming took 0 bases from V and 2 from J, leaving 13 bases between them. In DNA, the CDR3 is TGTGCCAGCAGCGTAGCTATCGGAGGATCCACAGATACGCAGTATTTT. This encodes CASSVAIGGSTDTQYF.

The chain recombines TRBV5-6 with TRBJ2-5; D possibly corresponds to TRBD1 (5 bases). V was cut by 0 bases and J by 2 bases, with 5 bases left in between. Germline loops: CDR1 SGHDT, CDR2 YYEEEE. The CDR3 totals 13 residues. The CDR3 loop reads CASSLGQQETQYF. The CDR3 coding sequence is TGTGCCAGCAGCTTGGGACAGCAAGAGACCCAGTACTTC.

The gene calls are TRBV9 and TRBJ2-6; 9 positions agree with TRBD1. From germline, CDR1 is SGDLS and CDR2 YYNGEE. J lost 1 base, V lost 3 bases, and 11 bases had no gene match. CDR3 length: 19 residues. The chain's CDR3 is CASSGLGTGFISGANVLTF. CDR3 coding DNA: TGTGCCAGCAGCGGTCTCGGGACAGGGTTTATATCTGGGGCCAACGTCCTGACTTTC.

CDR3 DNA sequence: TGTGCCAGCAGCACGAGGGGGGGAGAGACCTACGAGCAGTACTTC. It codes for CASSTRGGETYEQYF. This chain connects TRBV9 to TRBJ2-7, with D perhaps matching TRBD2 (7 bases). Germline CDR1 SGDLS, CDR2 YYNGEE. V lost 4 bases, J lost 2 bases, and 16 bases lay in between. The CDR3 length is 15 residues.

The V and J genes are TRBV2 and TRBJ2-2; a weak D match, TRBD1 (5 bases). The CDR3 totals 18 residues. Trimming stripped 0 bases from V and 4 bases from J, with 18 bases between. Germline V lookup: CDR1 SNHLY, CDR2 FYNNEI. Here the CDR3 reads CASSEAVRVMEGTGELFF. The DNA of the CDR3 is TGTGCCAGCAGTGAAGCGGTCAGGGTGATGGAAGGCACCGGGGAGCTGTTTTTT.

A few counts support this clone. The rearrangement uses TRBV6-1 and TRBJ1-1; D perhaps matches TRBD1 (6 bases). Trimming removed 5 bases from V and 11 bases from J, with 15 bases in between. Germline CDR1 MNHNS, CDR2 SASEGT. This CDR3 region has 12 residues. Here the CDR3 DNA reads TGTGCCAGCAGTAGTACAGGGTCCGATGCTTTCTTT. Translated, it gives CASSSTGSDAFF.

This chain links TRBV6-1 with TRBJ2-7, with D possibly being TRBD1 (6 bases). The CDR3 runs to 17 residues. Germline V gives CDR1 MNHNS, CDR2 SASEGT. V was cut by 6 bases and J by 0 bases, with 21 bases left in between. CDR3 coding DNA: TGTGCCAGCAGAGAACGAACCTGGGACACCGTCTCCTACGAGCAGTACTTC. It translates to CASRERTWDTVSYEQYF.

The chain employs TRBV7-3 and TRBJ2-3; 9 bases are shared with TRBD2. The V segment lost 3 bases and the J segment 1 base; nucleotides outside the gene matches: 11. This CDR3 is 18 amino acids long. Germline lookup yields CDR1 SGHTA and CDR2 FQGTGA. Written as DNA, the CDR3 is TGTGCCAGCAGCTTTCTCGCGGTGCGCGGGGGGGGCACAGATACGCAGTATTTT. It codes for CASSFLAVRGGGTDTQYF.

The chain couples TRBV6-5 to TRBJ2-2; weak D call: TRBD2 (5 bases). Germline lookup yields CDR1 MNHEY and CDR2 SVGAGI. Trimming cost V 11 bases and J 1 base, with 14 bases left between them. The CDR3 consists of 14 residues. CDR3 amino acids: CACGRGENTGELFF. Here the CDR3 DNA reads TGTGCCTGCGGTCGGGGTGAGAACACCGGGGAGCTGTTTTTT.

In its sample, this clone is medium-sized. The chain carries TRBV29-1 and TRBJ1-2; no reliable D call. Trimming took off 7 bases at V and 3 bases at J, with 12 bases between the two ends. This CDR3 is built from 12 residues. Germline loops: CDR1 SQVTM, CDR2 ANQGSEA. DNA for the CDR3: TGCAGCGCCCTGGGAGGGTACTATGGCTACACCTTC. Amino acids: CSALGGYYGYTF.

The V call is TRBV2, the J call TRBJ1-1; D perhaps matches TRBD1 (6 bases). Germline loops: CDR1 SNHLY, CDR2 FYNNEI. The CDR3 contains 13 residues. V shed 6 bases and J shed 11 bases, with 19 bases lying between them. CDR3 in amino acids: CASSRKGGIEAFF. The CDR3 bases are TGTGCCAGCAGCCGAAAAGGGGGAATCGAGGCTTTCTTT. Full variable domain (outside the CDR3, taken from reference TRBV2 and TRBJ1-1): EPEVTQTPSHQVTQMGQEVILRCVPISNHLYFYWYRQILGQKVEFLVSFYNNEISEKSEIFDDQFSVERPDGSNFTLKIRSTKLEDSAMYFCASSRKGGIEAFFGQGTRLTVV.

The rearrangement joins TRBV30 to TRBJ1-1; TRBD1 might be the D (5 bases). The CDR3 extends over 13 amino acids. From germline, CDR1 is GTSNPN and CDR2 SVGIG (reference sequence). Between the trimmed V and J ends, which lost 3 bases and 5 bases, there was a span of 13 bases. The CDR3 DNA reads TGTGCCTGGAGCTGGGTCGACAGTACTGAAGCTTTCTTT. As protein: CAWSWVDSTEAFF.

The rearrangement links TRBV6-4 to TRBJ1-2; 7 positions match TRBD1. V shed 5 bases and J 0 bases; nucleotides not matched to a gene: 6. Germline V gives CDR1 MRHNA, CDR2 SNTAGT. This CDR3 contains 15 residues. This CDR3 is CASSPRQGSNYGYTF. CDR3 sequence (DNA): TGTGCCAGCAGTCCGAGACAGGGATCTAACTATGGCTACACCTTC.

V usage is TRBV6-8 and J usage is TRBJ1-2; D gene unclear. Germline assignment: CDR1 MNHGY and CDR2 SAAAGT. This CDR3 region has 13 residues. Deletions cut 5 bases from V and 8 bases from J, with 15 bases between. The CDR3 nucleotides read TGTGCCAGCAGTCAGACCCGCGGAGGGGGCTACACCTTC. Amino acid sequence: CASSQTRGGGYTF.